A single sample is the source of the 2 T cell receptor beta chains below, sequenced in a study of human CD8 memory T cell subsets. Scientists made TCR beta libraries using UMI-labeled 5' RACE. Reanalyzing the 5' RACE reads, TCRdb keeps one entry per CDR3 protein, without DNA. The listing contains 9,000 to 13,000 distinct CDR3 sequences. The specimen sequenced was CD8+ T cells from PBMCs. These receptors were obtained from a human donor in good health.

The chain joins TRBV29-1 to TRBJ2-7; as DNA is missing, the TRBD1 call by TCRdb cannot be tested. Germline-derived CDR1 and CDR2 are SQVTM and ANQGSEA. CDR3 length equals 13 residues. This CDR3 reads CSVRRGGTYEQYF.

CDR3 protein: CASSLSLAYNEQFF. The chain links TRBV19 to TRBJ2-1. Germline CDR1 is LNHDA and CDR2 is SQIVND (reference sequence). The CDR3 has 14 residues. Full variable domain (missing parts from reference TRBV19 and TRBJ2-1): DGGITQSPKYLFRKEGQNVTLSCEQNLNHDAMYWYRQDPGQGLRLIYYSQIVNDFQKGDIAEGYSVSREKKESFPLTVTSAQKNPTAFYLCASSLSLAYNEQFFGPGTRLTVL.